What follows are 8 T cell receptor beta chains derived from one specimen sequenced in a study of human T cells and chemical hapten exposure. Sample time point: patch test 3, about 24 weeks after DPC sensitization. Treatment defined: therapeutic diphenylcyclopropenone sensitization with weekly scalp DPC. A single record per CDR3 protein comes from TCRdb applying MiXCR to the RACE reads. The data show more than 150,000 distinct CDR3 sequences, approximately 24% seen once. Sequenced here: whole blood, sampled in connection with sensitization to the hapten diphenylcyclopropenone (DPC). The receptors were gathered from a middle-aged woman with alopecia areata. Some clones in this sample may be carry-over from other donors' samples.

The chain carries TRBV6-1 and TRBJ2-2, with D uncertain. Trimming pared 5 bases from V and 2 bases from J, leaving 15 bases between. This CDR3 region has 16 residues. Germline-derived CDR1 and CDR2 are MNHNS and SASEGT. The CDR3 DNA reads as TGTGCCAGCAGTTTGGAAGGATTCCCAAACACCGGGGAGCTGTTTTTT. It translates to CASSLEGFPNTGELFF.

There are a few counts of this clonotype. CDR3 protein: CSAKVGPSYEQYF. DNA for the CDR3: TGCAGTGCTAAAGTGGGCCCTTCCTACGAGCAGTACTTC. The chain combines TRBV20-1 with TRBJ2-7; D remains unclear. This CDR3 is built from 13 residues. Germline CDR1 reads DFQATT; CDR2 reads SNEGSKA (reference sequence). Trimming took off 4 bases at V and 1 base at J, with 11 bases between the two ends.

Only a few counts were recorded for this clonotype. The chain combines TRBV20-1 with TRBJ1-2, with D unresolved. Trimming pared 5 bases from V and 8 bases from J, leaving 24 bases between. Germline V gene sequence: CDR1 DFQATT, CDR2 SNEGSKA (reference sequence). There are 15 residues in the CDR3. This CDR3 is CSASDMSRRAQGYTF. CDR3 bases: TGCAGTGCTTCTGATATGTCTCGCCGGGCGCAAGGCTACACCTTC.

This clonotype was detected only a few times. The genes are TRBV7-2 and TRBJ2-1; no clear D gene. Germline V CDR1 and CDR2: SGHTA, FQGNSA. V lost 6 bases and J lost 0, with 12 bases in between. The CDR3 covers 15 residues. The CDR3 sequence is CASSSQASSYNEQFF. The CDR3 DNA sequence: TGTGCCAGCAGTTCCCAAGCGAGCTCCTACAATGAGCAGTTCTTC.

The chain combines TRBV3-1 with TRBJ2-1; TRBD2 aligns across 7 bases. Germline V gene data show CDR1 as LGHDT and CDR2 as YNNKEL (reference sequence). The V gene end was trimmed by 4 bases and the J gene end by 8 bases; junction bases not matched to a gene: 11. This CDR3 spans 15 amino acids. CDR3 sequence: CASSLNEGGPYEQFF. The CDR3 coding sequence is TGTGCCAGCAGCCTAAACGAGGGAGGGCCCTATGAGCAGTTCTTC.

The gene calls are TRBV7-9 and TRBJ1-4, with D possibly matching TRBD1 (5 bases). CDR3 size: 12 residues. Germline V CDR1 and CDR2: SEHNR, FQNEAQ (reference sequence). V dropped 1 base and J dropped 8 bases, with 5 bases sitting between them. Here the CDR3 reads CASSLGGEKLFF. In nucleotides, the CDR3 is TGTGCCAGCAGCTTAGGGGGCGAAAAACTGTTTTTT.

This clonotype was found a few times. The V call is TRBV3-1, the J call TRBJ1-2; D is unresolved. The CDR3 is 16 amino acids. The germline CDR1 and CDR2 sequences are LGHDT and YNNKEL (reference sequence). The V and J ends lost 4 bases and 7 bases respectively, with 22 bases between them. The CDR3 here is CASSPSSAMLAGGYTF. CDR3 DNA sequence: TGTGCCAGCAGCCCTTCTTCGGCGATGCTGGCGGGTGGCTACACCTTC. The whole variable domain, remainder taken from reference TRBV3-1 and TRBJ1-2, is DTAVSQTPKYLVTQMGNDKSIKCEQNLGHDTMYWYKQDSKKFLKIMFSYNNKELIINETVPNRFSPKSPDKAHLNLHINSLELGDSAVYFCASSPSSAMLAGGYTFGSGTRLTVV.

J is TRBJ2-7 and V is TRBV27, with D tentatively TRBD2 (6 bases). The CDR3 runs 14 residues. CDR1 is MNHEY, CDR2 SMNVEV, per germline (reference sequence). Trimming shortened V by 5 bases and J by 3 bases, and 14 bases separated the two germline ends. Here the CDR3 DNA reads TGTGCCAGCAGTCTTAGACTAGGAATCTACGAGCAGTACTTC. This gives the protein CASSLRLGIYEQYF.